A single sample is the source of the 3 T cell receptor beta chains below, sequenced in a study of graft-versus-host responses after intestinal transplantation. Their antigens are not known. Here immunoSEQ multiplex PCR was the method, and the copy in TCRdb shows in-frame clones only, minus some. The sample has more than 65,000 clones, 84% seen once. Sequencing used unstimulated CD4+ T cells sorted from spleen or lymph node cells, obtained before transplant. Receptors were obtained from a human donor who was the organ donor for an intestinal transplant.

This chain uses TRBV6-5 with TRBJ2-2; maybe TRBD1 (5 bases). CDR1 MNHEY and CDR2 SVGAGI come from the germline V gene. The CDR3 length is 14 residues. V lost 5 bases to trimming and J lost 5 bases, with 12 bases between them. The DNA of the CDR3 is TGTGCCAGCAGTAGGGCAGGGAAGACCGGGGAGCTGTTTTTT. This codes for CASSRAGKTGELFF.

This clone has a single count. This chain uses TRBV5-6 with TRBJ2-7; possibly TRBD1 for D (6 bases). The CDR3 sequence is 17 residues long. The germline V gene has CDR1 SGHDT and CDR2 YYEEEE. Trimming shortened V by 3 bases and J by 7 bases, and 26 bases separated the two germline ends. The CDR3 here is CASSSPTDRMDPSEQYV. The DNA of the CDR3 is TGTGCCAGCAGCTCCCCGACTGACAGGATGGACCCCTCGGAGCAGTACGTC.

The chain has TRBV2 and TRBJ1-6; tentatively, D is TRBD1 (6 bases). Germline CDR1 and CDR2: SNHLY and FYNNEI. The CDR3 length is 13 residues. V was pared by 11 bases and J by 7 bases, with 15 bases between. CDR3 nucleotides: TGTGCCGGACGACAGGACCCCAATTCACCCCTCCACTTT. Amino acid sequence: CAGRQDPNSPLHF. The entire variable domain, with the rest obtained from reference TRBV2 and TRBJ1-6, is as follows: EPEVTQTPSHQVTQMGQEVILRCVPISNHLYFYWYRQILGQKVEFLVSFYNNEISEKSEIFDDQFSVERPDGSNFTLKIRSTKLEDSAMYFCAGRQDPNSPLHFGNGTRLTVT.